This TCR beta chain was obtained from a study of regulatory T cells in long-lasting Graves disease. Study results and limitations: Patients whose Graves' disease persisted exhibited lower TCR diversity than those newly diagnosed. TRBV28, TRBJ1-2 and TRBJ2-5 were favored in persistent disease.

Time point defined: newly diagnosed GD, antithyroid drugs for less than 3 months. Making the TCR library involved RNA that had been extracted from PBMCs. The patients included were those that came from an endocrinology department in Xi'an, China. V lost 6 bases, J lost 10 bases, and 2 bases stayed unmatched. CDR3 length: 11 amino acids. Germline CDR1 reads MGHDK; CDR2 reads SYGVNS. In building TCR beta libraries, iRepertoire HTBI primers were used together with Arm-PCR of CDR3 regions. TCRdb re-called the multiplex PCR reads through MiXCR, storing one row per CDR3 protein. Of 350,000 to 500,000 distinct CDR3 sequences listed, approximately 16% are singletons. In regard to this clonotype: Its target is not known.

These same data were also listed under a study on T cells in Graves' hyperthyroidism and ophthalmopathy. As reported in that work: A set of HTBI primers served as the primers for a first-round RT-PCR of the TCR CDR3.

The starting material was peripheral blood mononuclear cells (PBMCs), obtained at new diagnosis, from a patient treated with antithyroid drugs. The origin of this receptor is a young woman with Graves disease. The rearrangement uses TRBV25-1 and TRBJ2-1; 8 bases align to TRBD2. CDR3 nucleotide sequence: TGTGCCAGCAGGCGACTAGCGGAGCAGTTCTTC. It specifies CASRRLAEQFF.